This record covers a single T cell receptor beta chain. The antigen remains undetermined. The V gene's germline CDR1 is SNHLY and CDR2 FYNNEI. V lost 1 base and J lost 0, with 7 bases in between. This CDR3 has 15 amino acids. In the original processing: Junction-only immunoSEQ sequences carried no quality scores, so filtering differed. Assay: immunoSEQ multiplex PCR; the TCRdb copy retains only in-frame clones and omits some. The V and J calls and clone size are taken from that table; D and trimming were inferred from the DNA. Among approximately 2.3 million clones listed, roughly 93% were seen once. The data stem from a study of shared clonotypes between healthy human individuals. Study-wide points: Limitation of the genetic and exposure-history diversity represented came from the few donors.

This sequence joins TRBV2 and TRBJ2-4; no reliable D call. This receptor was identified in a man aged 18 to 35 in good health. Some clones in this sample may be carry-over from other donors' samples. Sequencing input: naive CD4+ T cells from PBMCs. The subset here: CD45RA+ positively selected. In DNA form, the CDR3 reads TGTGCCAGCAGTGAAGGATTTTTAGCCAAAAACATTCAGTACTTC. It specifies CASSEGFLAKNIQYF.